This T cell receptor (beta chain) was observed in a study of T cell clonality in common variable immunodeficiency. TCRdb keeps only in-frame clones here, not all; method: immunoSEQ multiplex PCR. The sample totals some 16,000 clones. Germline CDR1 and CDR2: SGHRS and YFSETQ. Trimming cost V 4 bases and J 2 bases, with 20 bases left between them. The CDR3 extends over 17 amino acids. Findings of the study overall: In common variable immunodeficiency, TCR beta chains reportedly carried fewer deletions and N-nucleotide insertions.

A remark on this clone: Its antigen remains unidentified. Read sequence stops 3 residues before the CDR3 end, and the germline J gene provides the missing end.

This receptor was obtained from a human donor with common variable immunodeficiency. Sequencing was performed on peripheral blood mononuclear cells. The rearrangement uses TRBV5-1 and TRBJ2-3; TRBD1 is a possible D gene (5 bases). CDR3: CASSPTNRRPNTDTQYF. The CDR3 bases that were read are TGCGCCAGCAGCCCTACTAACAGGCGACCGAACACAGATACG.